One T cell receptor (beta chain) is described in this entry. There is no known antigen for this receptor. No base-level quality is on record; no much larger clone is a single base apart. This sample was included in a study of shared clonotypes between healthy human individuals (dated by TCRdb to about 2020). With respect to the entire study: The cohort included a few men and two women between 18 and 49 years of age. Blood TCR repertoires of five healthy adults were deeply sequenced to estimate repertoire size and the extent of clonotype sharing between individuals. Different laboratories and diverse techniques were used to prepare libraries and sequence TCR repertoires, to increase sequencing depth and limit assay-specific biases. Leukapheresis yielded between about 0.9 and 8.9 billion PBMCs per donor. Broad study findings and their caveats: The genetic and exposure-history diversity represented was limited by the small number of donors. Based on pairwise subsampling, the degree of clonotype sharing among donors was expected to be affected by sequencing depth. Sampling was restricted to blood, and TCR repertoires in tissues likely differ from the TCR repertoires found in blood.

TCR CDR3 regions were amplified from genomic DNA by multiplex PCR using the deep immunoSEQ assay. Extracted genomic DNA from each cell subset was spread evenly across all wells of several immunoSEQ 96-well plates, with each plate serving as a replicate. Each replicate PCR for unsorted PBMC received roughly 0.3 ug genomic DNA, equal to 25,000 to 30,000 T cell genomes. Ten immunoSEQ deep assay plates were used to sequence unsorted PBMC genomic DNA. Purified libraries were measured with a Qubit 3.0 fluorometer, size-checked on a Bioanalyzer 2100, and measured again with the KAPA Library Quantification kit. Each immunoSEQ 96-well plate was sequenced on its own single-read 150-cycle Illumina NextSeq 550 flow cell. For the original study's pipeline: Because the immunoSEQ output included only junctional sequences and no quality scores, the filtering could not be the same as the filtering used for full-length reads. To assign V/J genes and CDR3, sequences were annotated using PyIR, a Python wrapper for IgBLAST v1.9, with IMGT germline references. Reads were removed for weak V/J assignments (E-value above 1e-6), missing CDR3, stop codons, out-of-frame junctions, or ambiguous translated residues. V3J clonotypes were defined as sequences sharing an identical inferred V gene, J gene, and CDR3 amino acid sequence. The percentage overlap between two repertoires was calculated by dividing the number of shared unique clonotypes by the size of the smaller repertoire. RTK rarefaction, the Chao1 estimator, and Recon v2.1 estimates of unobserved clonotypes were used to assess repertoire richness. TCRdb holds this immuneACCESS table with in-frame rearrangements only. Some clones are missing; in checked studies, unresolved V genes explain under half, and the rest has no known cause. Clone size and the V and J calls come from that table; the DNA yielded D and trimming. The sample records fewer than 600,000 clones, about four fifths of which are singletons. The ten largest clonotypes hold roughly 13% of the sample.

Healthy HIV-negative adults with no recently reported acute infections or vaccinations were included as donors. Only Caucasian adults living in Nashville, Tennessee, USA were represented among the donors. In the unsorted samples, some 94 million PBMCs were counted, and genomic DNA was extracted using the QIAamp DNA Blood Mini kit. Blood was collected by leukapheresis, and PBMCs were isolated by Ficoll-Histopaque density gradient centrifugation and then cryopreserved in liquid nitrogen vapor phase. Measured from the cysteine to the phenylalanine, the CDR3 is 14 residues long. The CDR3 DNA has 42 bases and is translated from base 1. Trimming takes 6 bases off V and 4 bases off J; junction bases not matched to a gene: 5. Based on the germline V gene (reference sequence), the CDR1 and CDR2 sequences are LNHDA and SQIVND.

The V and J genes are TRBV19 and TRBJ1-5; 8 central bases correspond to TRBD1. The receptor comes from a woman aged 40-49 years in good health. Some clones in this sample may be carry-over from other donors' samples. Input material: PBMCs. The CDR3 protein is CASRADRANQPQHF. The nucleotides read TGTGCCAGTAGAGCGGACAGGGCAAATCAGCCCCAGCATTTT.